The present entry profiles one T cell receptor beta chain with its context. Its antigen is as yet unknown. This record belongs to a study of cytomegalovirus exposure and HLA in healthy donors. Study results and limitations: One variant, a missense change in DCLRE1C, was linked in a later analysis to TCR beta V- and J-gene trimming. Most TCR sequences were rare, but some public TCRs occurred in many donors. Later analysis found that TCR beta chains associated with HLA were more clonally expanded than other, equally common chains. An analysis done earlier found most TCR beta V segments productive about 87% or about 30% of the time.

Use of 60 Vbeta and 13 Jbeta primers characterized the PCR. The protocol was immunoSEQ multiplex PCR, while the TCRdb copy is restricted to in-frame clones and leaves out a portion. The sample lists 160,000 or so clones; roughly four fifths were seen once. The receptor's source is a man aged 50-59 years in good health and CMV-seropositive. The sequencing input was PBMCs.

CDR3 DNA sequence: TGTGCCAGCACCTCGGGGGAATACGAGCAGTACTTC. Amino acids: CASTSGEYEQYF. The rearrangement uses TRBV28 and TRBJ2-7; D is possibly TRBD2 (6 bases). Trimming took 7 bases from V and 4 from J, leaving 11 bases between them. The germline V gene has CDR1 MDHEN and CDR2 SYDVKM. The CDR3 is 12 residues long.